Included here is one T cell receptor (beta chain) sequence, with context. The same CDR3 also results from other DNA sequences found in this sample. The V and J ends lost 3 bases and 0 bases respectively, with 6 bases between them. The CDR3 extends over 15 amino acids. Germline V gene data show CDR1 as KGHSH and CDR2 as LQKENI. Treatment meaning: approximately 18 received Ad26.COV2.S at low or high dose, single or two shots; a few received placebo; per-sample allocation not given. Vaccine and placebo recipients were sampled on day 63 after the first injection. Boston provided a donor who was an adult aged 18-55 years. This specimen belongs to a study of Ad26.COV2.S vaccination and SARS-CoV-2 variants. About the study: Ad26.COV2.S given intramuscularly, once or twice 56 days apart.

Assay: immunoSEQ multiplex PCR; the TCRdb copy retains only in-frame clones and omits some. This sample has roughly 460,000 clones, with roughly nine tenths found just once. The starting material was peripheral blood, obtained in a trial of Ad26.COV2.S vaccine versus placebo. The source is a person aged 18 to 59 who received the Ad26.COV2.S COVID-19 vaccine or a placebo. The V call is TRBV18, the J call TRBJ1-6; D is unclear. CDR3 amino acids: CASSPGSSYNSPLHF. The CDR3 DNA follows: TGTGCCAGCTCACCGGGGAGCTCCTATAATTCACCCCTCCACTTT.